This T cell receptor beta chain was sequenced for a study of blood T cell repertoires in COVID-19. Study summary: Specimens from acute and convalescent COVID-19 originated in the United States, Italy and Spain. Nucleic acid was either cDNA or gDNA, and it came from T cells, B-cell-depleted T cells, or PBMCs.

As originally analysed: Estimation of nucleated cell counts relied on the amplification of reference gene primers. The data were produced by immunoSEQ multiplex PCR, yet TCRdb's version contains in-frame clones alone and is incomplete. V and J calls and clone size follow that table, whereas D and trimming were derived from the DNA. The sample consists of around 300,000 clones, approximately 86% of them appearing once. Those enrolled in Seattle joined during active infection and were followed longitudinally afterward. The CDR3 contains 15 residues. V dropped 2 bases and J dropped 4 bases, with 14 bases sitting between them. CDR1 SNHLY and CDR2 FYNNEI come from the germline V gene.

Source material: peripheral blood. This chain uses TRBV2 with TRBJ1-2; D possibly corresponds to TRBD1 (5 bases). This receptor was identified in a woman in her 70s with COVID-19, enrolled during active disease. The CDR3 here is CASSEKAGLFYGYTF. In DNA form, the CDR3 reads TGTGCCAGCAGTGAAAAGGCAGGGCTATTCTATGGCTACACCTTC.